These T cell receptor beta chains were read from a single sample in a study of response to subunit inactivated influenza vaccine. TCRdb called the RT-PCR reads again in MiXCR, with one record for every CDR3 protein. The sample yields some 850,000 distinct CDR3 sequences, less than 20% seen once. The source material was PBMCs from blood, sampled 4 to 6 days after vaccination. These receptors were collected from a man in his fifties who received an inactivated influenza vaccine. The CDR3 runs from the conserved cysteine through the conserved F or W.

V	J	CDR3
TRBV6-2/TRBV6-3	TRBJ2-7	CASREGQGIYEQYF
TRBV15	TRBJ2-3	CATSRDRPGDTQYF
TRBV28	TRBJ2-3	CASSSPLAFPDTQYF
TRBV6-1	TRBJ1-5	CASTDLRGSGSNQPQHF
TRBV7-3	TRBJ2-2	CASSLVGTSTTGELFF
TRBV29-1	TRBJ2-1	CSVEETGSSYNEQFF
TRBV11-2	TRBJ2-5	CASSSSRRQETQYF
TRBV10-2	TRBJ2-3	CASSEASGPGNTQYF
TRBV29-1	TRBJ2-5	CSVEKETQYF
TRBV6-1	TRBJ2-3	CASRRGRGTDTQYF
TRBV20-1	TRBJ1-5	CSARDPGTANNQPQHF
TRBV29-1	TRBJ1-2	CSVDIRLGGYTF
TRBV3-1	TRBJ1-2	CASSQVSSNGYTF
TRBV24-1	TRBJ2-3	CATSDPFVEDTDTQYF
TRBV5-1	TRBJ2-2	CASSSGRSSNTGELFF
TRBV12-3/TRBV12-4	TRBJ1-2	CASSFGLRGGYGYTF
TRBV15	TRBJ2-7	CATSGRTIWGYEQYF
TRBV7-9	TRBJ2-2	CASTFYGGFTGELFF
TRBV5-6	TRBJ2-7	CASSWTAAYEQYF